The 17 T cell receptor beta chains below were found in one sample sequenced in a study of T-cell reconstitution after alpha-beta-depleted transplantation in children. Unique molecular identifiers were incorporated during preparation of the TCRbeta library. MiXCR, run by TCRdb on the PCR reads, gives a single entry per CDR3 protein. The data hold approximately 590,000 distinct CDR3 sequences, with about 10% observed a single time. Here the sequenced sample was PBMCs from the stem cell graft donor, taken from the stem cell graft. The receptor source for this set is a human donor who donated a stem cell graft to a child with acute myeloid leukemia.

V is TRBV15 and J is TRBJ2-7; no clear D gene. Germline CDR1 reads LNHNV; CDR2 reads YYDKDF (reference sequence). V was cut by 0 bases and J by 6 bases, with 6 bases left in between. The length of the CDR3 is 12 residues. This CDR3 is CATSRETPEQYF. The CDR3 coding sequence is TGTGCCACCAGCAGAGAGACCCCCGAGCAGTACTTC.

The CDR3 region has the DNA TGCGCCAGCAGCTTGCCCAGGGGGAGCGGGAGAACCTACAATGAGCAGTTCTTC. Translating gives CASSLPRGSGRTYNEQFF. The chain is built from TRBV5-1 and TRBJ2-1, with a possible D match to TRBD2 (8 bases). V was shortened by 1 base and J by 2 bases, with 19 bases between the two germline ends. The germline V gene has CDR1 SGHRS and CDR2 YFSETQ. The CDR3 totals 18 residues.

The V call is TRBV29-1, the J call TRBJ2-3; D gene unclear. Germline CDR1 reads SQVTM; CDR2 reads ANQGSEA. V dropped 4 bases and J dropped 4 bases, with 12 bases sitting between them. The length of the CDR3 is 13 residues. Here the CDR3 DNA reads TGCAGCGTTGTGTGGTTATGGGCAGATACGCAGTATTTT. It is translated as CSVVWLWADTQYF.

This clonotype has more than one count but fewer than ten. The CDR3 loop is CSARFGEGYTEAFF. Here the CDR3 DNA reads TGCAGTGCTAGATTCGGGGAGGGGTACACTGAAGCTTTCTTT. The chain joins TRBV20-1 to TRBJ1-1, with D maybe TRBD1 (5 bases). Germline V gene data show CDR1 as DFQATT and CDR2 as SNEGSKA (reference sequence). This CDR3 comprises 14 residues. V was trimmed by 2 bases and J by 3 bases, leaving 13 bases between them.

In its sample, this clonotype was seen many times. The rearrangement links TRBV12-3 or TRBV12-4 to TRBJ2-2, with unresolved D. Trimming pared 5 bases from V and 0 bases from J, leaving 7 bases between. The CDR3 is 14 residues long. CDR3 protein: CASSPRTNTGELFF. The DNA for the CDR3 is TGTGCCAGCAGTCCTAGAACGAACACCGGGGAGCTGTTTTTT.

This clonotype was found many times. The chain recombines TRBV12-3 or TRBV12-4 with TRBJ2-7, with 10 bases matching TRBD1. CDR3 length equals 14 residues. With 5 bases clipped from V and 5 bases from J, the junction kept 6 bases outside the gene matches. CDR3 amino acids: CASSAPGTGDEQYF. The CDR3 DNA reads as TGTGCCAGCAGTGCCCCCGGGACAGGGGACGAGCAGTACTTC.

The sample holds many counts of this clonotype. The genes are TRBV24-1 and TRBJ1-2; no clear D gene. Germline V lookup: CDR1 KGHDR, CDR2 SFDVKD. The CDR3 length is 14 residues. V was pared by 4 bases and J by 4 bases, with 12 bases between. The CDR3: CATSEAGQSYGYTF. CDR3 DNA sequence: TGTGCCACCAGTGAGGCAGGCCAAAGCTATGGCTACACCTTC.

In this sample, this clonotype turned up many times. V and J are TRBV18 and TRBJ1-1; 9 bases fit TRBD1. The CDR3 is 14 amino acids. The V segment lost 6 bases and the J segment 5 bases; nucleotides outside the gene matches: 7. The germline CDR1 and CDR2 sequences are KGHSH and LQKENI. The CDR3 bases are TGTGCCAGCTCCCCCGGGACAGGGAGTACTGAAGCTTTCTTT. Translation: CASSPGTGSTEAFF.

The chain has TRBV6-5 and TRBJ2-1; maybe TRBD2 (7 bases). The CDR3 has 15 residues. Trimming left V 2 bases short and J 14 bases short, with 22 bases between. CDR1 is MNHEY, CDR2 SVGAGI, per germline. The CDR3 protein is CASSYGGASETGEFF. The DNA for the CDR3 is TGTGCCAGCAGTTACGGGGGGGCTAGCGAAACGGGCGAGTTCTTC.

This clonotype was seen only a few times. The chain couples TRBV11-3 to TRBJ1-1, with D unclear. Germline CDR1 SGHNT, CDR2 YENEEA. With 6 bases removed from V and 2 bases from J, the gap between germline ends came to 10 bases. This CDR3 is 13 amino acids long. In DNA form, the CDR3 reads TGTGCCAGCAGTTTAAGGTTCAACACTGAAGCTTTCTTT. It specifies CASSLRFNTEAFF.

The chain employs TRBV7-6 and TRBJ1-3; possible D gene TRBD1, 6 bases. The length of the CDR3 is 17 residues. The germline CDR1 and CDR2 sequences are SGHVS and FNYEAQ. With 5 bases removed from V and 0 bases from J, the gap between germline ends came to 17 bases. DNA for the CDR3: TGTGCCAGCAGCCCACAGGGCGCTCTTTTCTCTGGAAACACCATATATTTT. Translation gives CASSPQGALFSGNTIYF. The full variable domain, completed using reference TRBV7-6 and TRBJ1-3, is GAGVSQSPRYKVTKRGQDVALRCDPISGHVSLYWYRQALGQGPEFLTYFNYEAQQDKSGLPNDRFSAERPEGSISTLTIQRTEQRDSAMYRCASSPQGALFSGNTIYFGEGSWLTVV.

This clonotype was found many times. This sequence joins TRBV5-1 and TRBJ2-2, with D possibly matching TRBD2 (6 bases). Trimming removed 5 bases at V and 0 bases at J, with 14 bases between. This CDR3 is 16 amino acids long. Germline V CDR1 and CDR2: SGHRS, YFSETQ. CDR3 protein: CASSLLSGSNTGELFF. The CDR3 DNA is TGCGCCAGCAGTCTCCTGAGCGGGTCGAACACCGGGGAGCTGTTTTTT.

Only a few counts were recorded for this clonotype. This chain joins TRBV18 and TRBJ2-7, with 8 bases lining up with TRBD1. Germline loops: CDR1 KGHSH, CDR2 LQKENI. The V gene end was trimmed by 8 bases and the J gene end by 5 bases; junction bases not matched to a gene: 8. This CDR3 contains 13 residues. CDR3 DNA sequence: TGTGCCAGCGGAGAGACAGGGGTAGACGAGCAGTACTTC. This codes for CASGETGVDEQYF. The variable domain in full, completed from reference TRBV18 and TRBJ2-7, reads NAGVMQNPRHLVRRRGQEARLRCSPMKGHSHVYWYRQLPEEGLKFMVYLQKENIIDESGMPKERFSAEFPKEGPSILRIQQVVRGDSAAYFCASGETGVDEQYFGPGTRLTVT.

The chain has TRBV20-1 and TRBJ2-7, with TRBD2 matching 9 bases. Germline CDR1 and CDR2: DFQATT and SNEGSKA (reference sequence). Germline trimming cut 3 bases from V and 6 bases from J; bases unmatched to any gene: 9. The CDR3 loop spans 14 amino acids. The CDR3 DNA reads TGCAGTGCTAGCCTTAGCGGGAGTTTATCCGAGCAGTACTTC. Protein product: CSASLSGSLSEQYF.

This chain connects TRBV24-1 to TRBJ2-1; the match to TRBD2 covers 7 bases. Germline CDR1 KGHDR, CDR2 SFDVKD. Trimming took 1 base from V and 9 from J; bases not matched to a gene: 20. The CDR3 sequence is 19 residues long. CDR3 coding DNA: TGTGCCACCAGTGATTTCAGGCCTAGCGGACGTCCCAGTCTAGGTGAGCAGTTCTTC. Encoded protein: CATSDFRPSGRPSLGEQFF.

V is TRBV6-6 and J is TRBJ2-7; D not certain. This CDR3 spans 13 amino acids. Germline V CDR1 and CDR2: MNHNY, SVGAGI (reference sequence). V gave up 7 bases and J gave up 3 bases, with 13 bases separating them. This chain's CDR3 is CASTPVENYEQYF. The CDR3 DNA is TGTGCCAGCACCCCGGTGGAGAACTACGAGCAGTACTTC.

This chain uses TRBV20-1 with TRBJ2-5; TRBD1 or TRBD2 may be the D gene (5 bases each). Germline CDR1 reads DFQATT; CDR2 reads SNEGSKA (reference sequence). The V and J ends lost 6 bases and 2 bases respectively, with 10 bases between them. The CDR3 runs to 12 residues. CDR3 nucleotide sequence: TGCAGTGCCCGGGACGGACAAGAGACCCAGTACTTC. It translates to CSARDGQETQYF.